The 29 T cell receptor beta chains listed next were all sequenced from one sample in a study of siplizumab effects on memory and regulatory T cells. Profiling relied on immunoSEQ multiplex PCR, and the TCRdb table lists in-frame clones only, not all of them. The sample lists 94,000 or so clones; under 95% were seen once. Sample: CD8+ T cells sorted from blood. These receptors came from a human donor in good health.

The chain recombines TRBV2 with TRBJ1-1; D call uncertain. This CDR3 is built from 11 residues. Germline loops: CDR1 SNHLY, CDR2 FYNNEI. Trimming took off 3 bases at V and 9 bases at J, with 8 bases between the two ends. CDR3 residues: CASSEAPKAFF. The CDR3, as DNA: TGTGCCAGCAGTGAGGCCCCAAAAGCTTTCTTT. The whole variable domain, filled in from reference TRBV2 and TRBJ1-1, reads EPEVTQTPSHQVTQMGQEVILRCVPISNHLYFYWYRQILGQKVEFLVSFYNNEISEKSEIFDDQFSVERPDGSNFTLKIRSTKLEDSAMYFCASSEAPKAFFGQGTRLTVV.

V usage is TRBV27 and J usage is TRBJ1-5; weak D call: TRBD1 (6 bases). This CDR3 comprises 14 residues. V was pared by 6 bases and J by 6 bases, with 15 bases between. Germline CDR1 is MNHEY and CDR2 is SMNVEV (reference sequence). This CDR3 reads CASSNTGSFQPQHF. The CDR3 DNA sequence: TGTGCCAGCAGCAACACAGGGTCTTTTCAGCCCCAGCATTTT.

The chain employs TRBV27 and TRBJ1-2, with D possibly matching TRBD1 (6 bases). V was shortened by 6 bases and J by 5 bases, with 7 bases between the two germline ends. Per germline, CDR1 MNHEY and CDR2 SMNVEV (reference sequence). The CDR3 has 11 residues. The CDR3 bases are TGTGCCAGCAGAACAGGGTATGGCTACACCTTC. This translates into CASRTGYGYTF.

This chain uses TRBV11-2 with TRBJ1-3; no clear D. This CDR3 comprises 14 residues. The germline V gene has CDR1 SGHAT and CDR2 FQNNGV. V gave up 2 bases and J gave up 4 bases, with 9 bases separating them. Here the CDR3 DNA reads TGTGCCAGCAGCTTATCGAGCTTCGGAAACACCATATATTTT. It translates to CASSLSSFGNTIYF.

Here the CDR3 DNA reads TGTGCCAGCGGACCCAGGGGGAACACTGAAGCTTTCTTT. It is translated as CASGPRGNTEAFF. This sequence joins TRBV7-9 and TRBJ1-1; a weak D match, TRBD1 (6 bases). Germline loops: CDR1 SEHNR, CDR2 FQNEAQ (reference sequence). This CDR3 contains 13 residues. The V and J ends lost 8 bases and 1 base respectively, with 11 bases between them.

This chain joins TRBV11-2 and TRBJ2-7; D possibly matches TRBD1 or TRBD2 (6 bases each). The germline V gene encodes CDR1 SGHAT and CDR2 FQNNGV. With 2 bases removed from V and 1 base from J, the gap between germline ends came to 18 bases. CDR3 length: 17 amino acids. CDR3 DNA: TGTGCCAGCAGCTTAAATGGAGGGGGGCTGATTTCCTACGAGCAGTACTTC. Translating it yields CASSLNGGGLISYEQYF. The complete variable domain, with remaining parts taken from reference TRBV11-2 and TRBJ2-7, reads EAGVAQSPRYKIIEKRQSVAFWCNPISGHATLYWYQQILGQGPKLLIQFQNNGVVDDSQLPKDRFSAERLKGVDSTLKIQPAKLEDSAVYLCASSLNGGGLISYEQYFGPGTRLTVT.

The chain uses TRBV6-1 and TRBJ2-1, with D possibly matching TRBD1 (6 bases). Trimming stripped 11 bases from V and 4 bases from J, with 18 bases between. The germline CDR1 and CDR2 sequences are MNHNS and SASEGT. The CDR3 consists of 14 residues. The CDR3, as DNA: TGTGCCGCGAATCGGGACACGTTATACAATGAGCAGTTCTTC. It yields the protein CAANRDTLYNEQFF.

The gene calls are TRBV10-2 and TRBJ1-1; tentatively, D is TRBD1 (6 bases). The length of the CDR3 is 15 residues. Trimming stripped 2 bases from V and 4 bases from J, with 14 bases between. Germline V gives CDR1 WSHSY, CDR2 SAAADI. The CDR3 DNA sequence: TGCGCCAGCAGTGAGGATACAGGGTGGGGCACTGAAGCTTTCTTT. Protein sequence: CASSEDTGWGTEAFF.

The chain combines TRBV4-3 with TRBJ1-4; tentative D call: TRBD1 (5 bases). Trimming left V 0 bases short and J 4 bases short, with 12 bases between. There are 16 residues in the CDR3. Germline assignment: CDR1 LGHNA and CDR2 YSLEER. The CDR3 coding sequence is TGCGCCAGCAGCCAAGATGGGGCTGCGTTTAATGAAAAACTGTTTTTT. Protein product: CASSQDGAAFNEKLFF.

V usage is TRBV4-1 and J usage is TRBJ1-2, with a tentative D call TRBD1 (5 bases). The CDR3 consists of 15 residues. The germline gives CDR1 MGHRA, CDR2 YSYEKL. Deletions cut 0 bases from V and 4 bases from J, with 12 bases between. The CDR3 loop reads CASSQEEGVGYGYTF. The CDR3 DNA is TGCGCCAGCAGCCAAGAAGAAGGGGTTGGCTATGGCTACACCTTC.

V usage is TRBV27 and J usage is TRBJ2-7; 8 bases map to TRBD1. The germline CDR1 and CDR2 sequences are MNHEY and SMNVEV (reference sequence). V trimming: 6 bases; J trimming: 2 bases; junction bases outside the gene matches: 9. This CDR3 is built from 15 residues. CDR3: CASSQIGTGPYEQYF. The CDR3, as DNA: TGTGCCAGCAGCCAAATTGGGACAGGCCCCTACGAGCAGTACTTC.

The CDR3 nucleotides read TGTGCCAGTAGTCTTATCCGGGACAGGTACAATCAGCCCCAGCATTTT. Amino acids: CASSLIRDRYNQPQHF. V usage is TRBV19 and J usage is TRBJ1-5; 8 bases map to TRBD1. The CDR3 covers 16 residues. Germline loops: CDR1 LNHDA, CDR2 SQIVND (reference sequence). V lost 5 bases to trimming and J lost 3 bases; unmatched junction nucleotides: 9.

This chain uses TRBV9 with TRBJ1-6; D remains ambiguous. Germline CDR1 is SGDLS and CDR2 is YYNGEE. The CDR3 spans 15 residues. Trimming cost V 0 bases and J 6 bases, with 10 bases left between them. CDR3 DNA: TGTGCCAGCAGCGTAGTTCAGCAAATTAATTCACCCCTCCACTTT. Protein: CASSVVQQINSPLHF.

The rearrangement links TRBV4-1 to TRBJ2-5; 15 bases match TRBD2. Germline loops: CDR1 MGHRA, CDR2 YSYEKL. The junction had 8 bases not matched to a gene; V was cut back by 3 bases and J by 6 bases. The CDR3 is 17 amino acids. CDR3 in DNA: TGCGCCAGCAGCCACCTACCGGGACTAGCGGGGGGAAAGACCCAGTACTTC. It yields the protein CASSHLPGLAGGKTQYF.

A single count supports this clone. The rearrangement joins TRBV4-1 to TRBJ2-7, with 7 nucleotides matching TRBD2. CDR1 and CDR2 from the germline V gene are MGHRA and YSYEKL. The J segment lost 1 base and the V segment lost 3 bases, leaving 9 bases of the junction unmatched. This CDR3 contains 16 residues. The CDR3 region has the DNA TGCGCCAGCAGCCATATGAGCGGGGAGGTTTCCTACGAGCAGTACTTC. Amino acids: CASSHMSGEVSYEQYF.

The V gene is TRBV9, the J gene TRBJ2-3; tentative D call: TRBD2 (6 bases). The CDR3 covers 14 residues. Looked up from germline, CDR1 is SGDLS and CDR2 is YYNGEE. The germline V and J ends were trimmed by 5 bases and 5 bases, with 15 bases remaining between them. The CDR3 spells CASRRGASGDTQYF. Written as DNA, the CDR3 is TGTGCCAGCAGGCGGGGAGCTTCGGGAGATACGCAGTATTTT.

CDR3 protein: CASSGAGTSGRADSYEQYF. CDR3 in DNA: TGTGCCAGCAGTGGTGCCGGGACTAGCGGGAGAGCCGACTCCTACGAGCAGTACTTC. This sequence joins TRBV6-1 and TRBJ2-7; TRBD2 aligns across 14 bases. Germline loops: CDR1 MNHNS, CDR2 SASEGT. The CDR3 totals 19 residues. Losses at the gene ends were 4 bases for V and 0 bases for J; bases not matched to a gene: 11.

V and J are TRBV27 and TRBJ2-3; D not resolved. CDR1 and CDR2 (germline): MNHEY, SMNVEV (reference sequence). The CDR3 contains 15 residues. Trimming took 6 bases from V and 4 from J, leaving 17 bases between them. The CDR3 DNA is TGTGCCAGCAGACAAATTGTGGGTATCGCAGATACGCAGTATTTT. Translated: CASRQIVGIADTQYF.

V and J are TRBV2 and TRBJ2-5; D tentatively reads TRBD1 or TRBD2 (5 bases each). The CDR3 has 12 amino acids. V was cut by 6 bases and J by 4 bases, with 9 bases left in between. Germline lookup yields CDR1 SNHLY and CDR2 FYNNEI. CDR3 bases: TGTGCCAGCAGGGGGGTTCGAGAGACCCAGTACTTC. It is translated as CASRGVRETQYF.

The V gene is TRBV6-1, the J gene TRBJ1-5; 9 bases map to TRBD1. Germline V gene sequence: CDR1 MNHNS, CDR2 SASEGT. The trim removed 3 bases at V and 4 bases at J, leaving 7 bases unmatched. CDR3 length: 16 residues. The CDR3 nucleotides read TGTGCCAGCAGTGATTCGGGACAGGGACCTAATCAGCCCCAGCATTTT. It specifies CASSDSGQGPNQPQHF.

V and J are TRBV6-1 and TRBJ2-3; unclear D gene. The CDR3 runs 13 residues. Per germline, CDR1 MNHNS and CDR2 SASEGT. The germline V and J ends were trimmed by 4 bases and 0 bases, with 5 bases remaining between them. CDR3 loop: CASSADSTDTQYF. The CDR3 nucleotides read TGTGCCAGCAGTGCGGACAGCACAGATACGCAGTATTTT.

This sequence joins TRBV11-2 and TRBJ2-7; 8 bases match TRBD2. The ends lost 4 bases at V and 2 bases at J; junction bases unmatched: 7. CDR1 and CDR2 from the germline V gene are SGHAT and FQNNGV. The CDR3 totals 15 residues. The DNA of the CDR3 is TGTGCCAGCAGCTCTACGACCGGGGGGGCCTACGAGCAGTACTTC. Its translation is CASSSTTGGAYEQYF.

The gene calls are TRBV14 and TRBJ2-6; D uncertain. Trimming stripped 5 bases from V and 4 bases from J, with 12 bases between. CDR1 SGHDN and CDR2 FVKESK come from the germline V gene. CDR3 size: 15 residues. CDR3: CASSGFEEGANVLTF. CDR3 DNA sequence: TGTGCCAGCAGCGGCTTCGAAGAAGGGGCCAACGTCCTGACTTTC.

The V and J genes are TRBV5-1 and TRBJ1-1; D not certain. Deletions cut 2 bases from V and 4 bases from J, with 12 bases between. CDR1 is SGHRS and CDR2 is YFSETQ in the germline V gene. The CDR3 is 14 residues long. The CDR3 region is CASSFGEGGTEAFF. Written as DNA, the CDR3 is TGCGCCAGCAGCTTTGGGGAAGGAGGCACTGAAGCTTTCTTT.

The chain employs TRBV6-6 and TRBJ1-5; possible D gene TRBD1, 5 bases. The CDR3 extends over 13 amino acids. Trimming stripped 8 bases from V and 7 bases from J, with 15 bases between. The germline V gene has CDR1 MNHNY and CDR2 SVGAGI (reference sequence). The CDR3 region is CASFSGGEQPQHF. DNA for the CDR3: TGTGCCAGCTTCTCGGGGGGGGAGCAGCCCCAGCATTTT.

The CDR3 nucleotides read TGCAGCGCCGAGGTGGGGGGTGGCTACGAGCAGTACTTC. It yields the protein CSAEVGGGYEQYF. The chain combines TRBV29-1 with TRBJ2-7; tentatively, D is TRBD2 (6 bases). Germline CDR1 and CDR2: SQVTM and ANQGSEA. This CDR3 spans 13 amino acids. V lost 7 bases and J 3 bases, leaving 16 bases between the germline ends.

This clone has only a few counts. The chain combines TRBV5-8 with TRBJ1-1; D perhaps matches TRBD1 (6 bases). There are 14 residues in the CDR3. The V end lost 0 bases, the J end lost 2 bases, and 8 bases lay between the germline ends. Germline V gene lookup returns CDR1 SGHTS and CDR2 YDEGEE. CDR3 sequence reads: CASSLARGNTEAFF. The CDR3 coding sequence is TGTGCCAGCAGCTTGGCCAGGGGTAACACTGAAGCTTTCTTT.

This clone was detected only once. The chain recombines TRBV5-6 with TRBJ2-3; 12 positions match TRBD2. The germline gives CDR1 SGHDT, CDR2 YYEEEE. With 0 bases clipped from V and 7 bases from J, the junction kept 6 bases outside the gene matches. This CDR3 is built from 16 residues. CDR3 sequence (DNA): TGTGCCAGCAGCTTGGGTACTAGCGGGGGGTTAAATACGCAGTATTTT. Encoded protein: CASSLGTSGGLNTQYF.

The rearrangement links TRBV19 to TRBJ2-3; D is possibly TRBD2 (6 bases). Trimming pared 5 bases from V and 5 bases from J, leaving 11 bases between. The germline gives CDR1 LNHDA, CDR2 SQIVND (reference sequence). The CDR3 loop spans 13 amino acids. The CDR3 region has the DNA TGTGCCAGTAGTCTTATTAGCGGAGATACGCAGTATTTT. Its protein product is CASSLISGDTQYF.